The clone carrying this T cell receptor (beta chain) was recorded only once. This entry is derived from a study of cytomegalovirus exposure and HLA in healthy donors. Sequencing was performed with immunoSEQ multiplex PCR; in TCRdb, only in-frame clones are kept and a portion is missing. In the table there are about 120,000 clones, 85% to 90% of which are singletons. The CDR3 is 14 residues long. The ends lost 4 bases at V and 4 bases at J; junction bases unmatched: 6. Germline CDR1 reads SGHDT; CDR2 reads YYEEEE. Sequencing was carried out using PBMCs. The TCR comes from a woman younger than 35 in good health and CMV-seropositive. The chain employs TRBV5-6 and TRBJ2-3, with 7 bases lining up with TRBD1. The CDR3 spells CASSPGQPPDTQYF. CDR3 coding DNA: TGTGCCAGCAGCCCGGGACAGCCCCCAGATACGCAGTATTTT.